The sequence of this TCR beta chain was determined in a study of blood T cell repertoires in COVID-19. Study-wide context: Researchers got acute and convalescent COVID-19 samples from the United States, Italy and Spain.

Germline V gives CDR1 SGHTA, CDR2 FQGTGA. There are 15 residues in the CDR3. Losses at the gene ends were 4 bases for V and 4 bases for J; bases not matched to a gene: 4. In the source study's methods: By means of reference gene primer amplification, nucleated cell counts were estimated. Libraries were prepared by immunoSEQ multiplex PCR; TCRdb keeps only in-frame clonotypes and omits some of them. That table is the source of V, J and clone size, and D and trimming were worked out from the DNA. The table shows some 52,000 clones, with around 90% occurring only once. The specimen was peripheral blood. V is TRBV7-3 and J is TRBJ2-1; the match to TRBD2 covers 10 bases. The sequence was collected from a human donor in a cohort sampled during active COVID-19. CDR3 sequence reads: CASSSLAGDYNEQFF. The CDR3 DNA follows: TGTGCCAGCAGCTCGCTAGCGGGAGATTACAATGAGCAGTTCTTC.